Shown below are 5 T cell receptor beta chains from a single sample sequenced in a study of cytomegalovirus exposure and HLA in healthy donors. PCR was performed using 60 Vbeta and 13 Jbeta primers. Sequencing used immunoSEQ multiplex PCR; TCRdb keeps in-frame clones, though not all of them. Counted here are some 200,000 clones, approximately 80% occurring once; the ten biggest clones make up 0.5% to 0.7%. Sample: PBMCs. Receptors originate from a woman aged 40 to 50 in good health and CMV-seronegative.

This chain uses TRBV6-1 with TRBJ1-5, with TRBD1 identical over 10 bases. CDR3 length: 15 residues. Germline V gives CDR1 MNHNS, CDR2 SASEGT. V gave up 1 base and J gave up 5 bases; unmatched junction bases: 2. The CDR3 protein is CASSEGQGADQPQHF. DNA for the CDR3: TGTGCCAGCAGTGAAGGACAGGGGGCAGATCAGCCCCAGCATTTT.

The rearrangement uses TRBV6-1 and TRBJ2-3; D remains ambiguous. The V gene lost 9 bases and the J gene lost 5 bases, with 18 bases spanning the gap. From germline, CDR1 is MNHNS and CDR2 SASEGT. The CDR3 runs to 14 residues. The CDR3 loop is CASTEQVTRDTQYF. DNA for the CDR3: TGTGCCAGTACCGAGCAGGTAACGAGAGATACGCAGTATTTT.

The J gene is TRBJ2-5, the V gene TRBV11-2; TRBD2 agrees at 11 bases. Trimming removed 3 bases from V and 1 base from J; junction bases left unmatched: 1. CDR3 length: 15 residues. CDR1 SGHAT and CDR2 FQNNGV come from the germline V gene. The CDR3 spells CASSFLAGGQETQYF. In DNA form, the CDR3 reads TGTGCCAGCAGCTTCCTAGCGGGGGGCCAAGAGACCCAGTACTTC. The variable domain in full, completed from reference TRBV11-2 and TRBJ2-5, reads EAGVAQSPRYKIIEKRQSVAFWCNPISGHATLYWYQQILGQGPKLLIQFQNNGVVDDSQLPKDRFSAERLKGVDSTLKIQPAKLEDSAVYLCASSFLAGGQETQYFGPGTRLLVL.

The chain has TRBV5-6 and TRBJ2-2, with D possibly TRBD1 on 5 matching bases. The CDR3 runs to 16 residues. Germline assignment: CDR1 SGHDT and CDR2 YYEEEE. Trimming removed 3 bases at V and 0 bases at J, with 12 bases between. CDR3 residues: CASSSRTLTNTGELFF. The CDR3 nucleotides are TGTGCCAGCAGCTCCAGGACACTTACGAACACCGGGGAGCTGTTTTTT.

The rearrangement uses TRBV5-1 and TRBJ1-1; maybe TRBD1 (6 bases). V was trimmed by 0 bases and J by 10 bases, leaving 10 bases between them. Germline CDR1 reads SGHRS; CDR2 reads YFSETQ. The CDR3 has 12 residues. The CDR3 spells CASSLEQGGAFF. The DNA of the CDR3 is TGCGCCAGCAGCTTGGAACAGGGTGGAGCTTTCTTT. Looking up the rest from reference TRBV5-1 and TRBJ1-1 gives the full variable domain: KAGVTQTPRYLIKTRGQQVTLSCSPISGHRSVSWYQQTPGQGLQFLFEYFSETQRNKGNFPGRFSGRQFSNSRSEMNVSTLELGDSALYLCASSLEQGGAFFGQGTRLTVV.